This entry features one TCR beta chain sequence. This sample was included in a study of T-cell memory formation after mild COVID-19. Germline V gives CDR1 KGHDR, CDR2 SFDVKD. The junction had 6 bases not matched to a gene; V was cut back by 3 bases and J by 2 bases. The CDR3 contains 15 residues. From the 5' RACE reads, TCRdb called clonotypes with MiXCR, one entry per CDR3 protein. The table shows roughly 560,000 distinct CDR3 sequences, with roughly 20% occurring only once. Sequences were obtained from PBMCs or a T cell subset sorted from them (not recorded which). This chain links TRBV24-1 with TRBJ2-7, with 7 bases that match TRBD1. The clonotype comes from an adult woman who had mild COVID-19 (a few samples of this study predate the infection). Cell type and time point are not known. The CDR3 DNA sequence: TGTGCCACCAGTGATCCTGGACAGGCTACCTACGAGCAGTACTTC. Protein: CATSDPGQATYEQYF.